What follows is one T cell receptor (beta chain) and its context. The antigen is undetermined. This specimen comes from a study of T cell repertoires in cytomegalovirus infection. Overall study context: Used in the study were CMV epitopes, some recently identified and HLA-C-restricted, others well-studied and HLA-B-restricted. Matching HLA type, along with CMV infection, was indicated by public TCR beta signatures.

V shed 5 bases and J shed 0 bases, with 8 bases lying between them. Germline V gives CDR1 MNHEY, CDR2 SVGEGT. The CDR3 length is 14 residues. Notes on the study in general: Based on cumulative public TCR beta family frequency, carriers of CMV plus the relevant HLA were identified. Ex vivo, HLA-C-restricted CMV-specific TCR beta clonotypes prevailed over the rest of the response.

MiXCR was run by TCRdb on the reads, yielding one entry per CDR3 protein. The sample lists fewer than 650,000 distinct CDR3 sequences, about 39% occurring once. This sample comprised cultured PBMCs, obtained from culture after CMV antigen stimulation. The receptor comes from a human donor in good health (CMV status not recorded). Some clones in this sample may be carry-over from other donors' samples. The chain combines TRBV6-2 or TRBV6-3 with TRBJ1-3; D not certain. The chain's CDR3 is CASSQESSGNTIYF. In DNA, the CDR3 is TGTGCCAGCAGTCAAGAGAGCTCTGGAAACACCATATATTTT.